This T cell receptor (beta chain) comes out of a study of blood T cells in healthy people across ages. Study-level findings and limits: Because sorting was not performed, PBMCs prevented conclusive naive versus antigen-experienced comparison.

This clonotype was observed a handful of times. Antigen unknown. A second PCR of 7 to 11 cycles used a sample-barcoded 5' primer and a J-beta primer mix. TCRdb re-called the 5' RACE reads through MiXCR, storing one row per CDR3 protein. The repertoire includes approximately 760,000 distinct CDR3 sequences, just under 25% of them detected once, and 9.4% sits in the top ten. It was roughly 10 milliliters of peripheral blood that were drawn from each donor. No fewer than 6 micrograms of total RNA were isolated from every sample. The same sample was also studied in work on T cells of mothers and their children. According to that study: Donors were three healthy Caucasian mothers and their six children.

Specimen: blood. The TCR comes from a boy under 18 in good health.

This CDR3 reads CASSLWSPHGLAGGPETQYF. CDR3 in DNA: TGTGCCAGCAGTTTATGGTCCCCCCACGGACTAGCGGGAGGGCCAGAGACCCAGTACTTC. The chain has TRBV27 and TRBJ2-5; TRBD2 agrees at 15 bases. CDR1 MNHEY and CDR2 SMNVEV come from the germline V gene (reference sequence). V was pared by 1 base and J by 4 bases, with 13 bases of the junction left unmatched. CDR3 size: 20 residues.